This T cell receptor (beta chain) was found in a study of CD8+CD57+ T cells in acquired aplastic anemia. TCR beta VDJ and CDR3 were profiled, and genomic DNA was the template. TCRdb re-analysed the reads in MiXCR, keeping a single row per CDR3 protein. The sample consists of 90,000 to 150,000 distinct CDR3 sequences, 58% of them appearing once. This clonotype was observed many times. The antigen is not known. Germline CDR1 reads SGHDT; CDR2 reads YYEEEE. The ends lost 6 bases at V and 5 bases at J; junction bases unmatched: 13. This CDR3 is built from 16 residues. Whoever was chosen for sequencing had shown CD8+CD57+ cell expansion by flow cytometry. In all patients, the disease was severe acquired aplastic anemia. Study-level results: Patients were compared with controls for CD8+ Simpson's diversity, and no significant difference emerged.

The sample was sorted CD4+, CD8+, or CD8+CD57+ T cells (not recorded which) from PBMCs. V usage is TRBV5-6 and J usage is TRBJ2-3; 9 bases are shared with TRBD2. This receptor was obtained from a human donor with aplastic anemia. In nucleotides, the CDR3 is TGTGCCAGCACCCCCTTTGCGGGGGGGCTTAAAGATACGCAGTATTTT. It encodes CASTPFAGGLKDTQYF.